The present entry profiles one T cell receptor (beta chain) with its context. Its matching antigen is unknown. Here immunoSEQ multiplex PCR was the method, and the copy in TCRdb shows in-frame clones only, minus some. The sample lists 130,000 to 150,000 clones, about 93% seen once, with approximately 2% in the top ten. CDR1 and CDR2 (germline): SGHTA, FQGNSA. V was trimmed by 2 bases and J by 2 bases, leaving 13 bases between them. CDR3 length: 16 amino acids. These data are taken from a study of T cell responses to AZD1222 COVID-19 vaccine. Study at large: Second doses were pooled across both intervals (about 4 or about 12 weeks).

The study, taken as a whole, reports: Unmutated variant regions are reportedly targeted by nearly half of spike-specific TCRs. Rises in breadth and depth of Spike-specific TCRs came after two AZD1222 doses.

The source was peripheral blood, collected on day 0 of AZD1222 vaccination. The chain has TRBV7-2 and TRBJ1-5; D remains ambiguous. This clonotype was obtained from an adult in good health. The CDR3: CASSLLGDWGNQPQHF. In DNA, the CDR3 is TGTGCCAGCAGCTTATTAGGCGACTGGGGCAATCAGCCCCAGCATTTT.